These T cell receptor beta chains were read from a single sample in a study of early T cells in non-severe SARS-CoV-2 infection. TCRdb processed the 5' RACE reads anew with MiXCR; each CDR3 protein has one entry. The sample shows 70,000 or so distinct CDR3 sequences, approximately 11% of them seen only once. Sequencing was carried out using whole blood. The receptors originated from an adult who was a healthcare worker with PCR-confirmed SARS-CoV-2 infection or an uninfected control (not recorded which). CDR3s include the opening cysteine and the closing phenylalanine or tryptophan. D genes are given only for firm matches. Not all rows give a size; the values are once, few, many and, for expanded clones, a class.

len	abundance	j_gene	d_gene	v_gene	CDR3aa	CDR3nt
13	few	TRBJ1-1	NA	TRBV6-6	CASSPQLSTEAFF	TGTGCCAGCAGCCCCCAGTTGTCCACTGAAGCTTTCTTT
16	few	TRBJ2-1	TRBD2	TRBV6-5	CASSYSPRLIAGEQFF	TGTGCCAGCAGTTACTCTCCCCGGTTAATAGCGGGTGAGCAGTTCTTC
13	many	TRBJ2-7	TRBD1	TRBV20-1	CSARGDRPYEQYF	TGCAGTGCTAGAGGGGACAGACCCTACGAGCAGTACTTC
14	NA	TRBJ1-6	NA	TRBV5-1	CASSLRGPSSPLHF	TGCGCCAGCAGCTTGAGGGGACCTTCTTCACCCCTCCACTTT
14	many	TRBJ1-5	NA	TRBV27	CASRTLRALGPQHF	TGTGCCAGCAGGACACTTAGGGCTCTCGGACCCCAGCATTTT
15	NA	TRBJ1-5	NA	TRBV5-8	CASRSFVGYNQPQHF	TGTGCCAGCAGATCCTTTGTAGGGTACAATCAGCCCCAGCATTTT
15	NA	TRBJ1-1	NA	TRBV12-1	CASSSFRTGGTEAFF	TGTGCCAGCAGCTCGTTTAGGACAGGGGGCACTGAAGCTTTCTTT
15	NA	TRBJ2-5	NA	TRBV5-1	CASSLVFIGSETQYF	TGCGCCAGCAGCTTGGTATTTATAGGTTCCGAGACCCAGTACTTC
13	few	TRBJ1-5	NA	TRBV2	CASRKDQNQPQHF	TGTGCCAGCAGAAAAGATCAGAATCAGCCCCAGCATTTT
17	NA	TRBJ2-1	TRBD1	TRBV29-1	CSATGQGLLGSYNEQFF	TGCAGCGCCACGGGACAGGGCTTACTCGGCTCCTACAATGAGCAGTTCTTC